This T cell receptor (beta chain) was documented in a study of blood T cells in healthy people across ages. This clonotype was counted between two and nine times. Antigen unknown. Sample-barcoded 5' priming and a J-beta primer mix drove a second PCR of roughly 6 to 12 cycles. With 12 random nucleotides, a template-switch adaptor tagged each individual cDNA molecule. Each CDR3 protein is one row after TCRdb ran MiXCR on the 5' RACE reads. The sample holds 700,000 or so distinct CDR3 sequences, over 40% seen once. Deletions cut 2 bases from V and 0 bases from J, with 5 bases between. The CDR3 consists of 14 residues. CDR1 MRHNA and CDR2 SNTAGT come from the germline V gene. The study, taken as a whole, reports: There was a strong correlation between TCR beta diversity and naive T cell percentage. When one million T cells were used, diversity estimates were thought to be underestimates. Naive CD4+ cells and diversity were both higher in long-lived donors than in aged donors.

The sequenced sample was blood. This sequence joins TRBV6-4 and TRBJ2-1, with no clear D. The clonotype comes from an elderly man in good health. CDR3 sequence reads: CASSDPPSYNEQFF. CDR3 nucleotides: TGTGCCAGCAGTGACCCTCCCTCCTACAATGAGCAGTTCTTC.